This T cell receptor (beta chain) was sequenced during a study of a mutant IDH1 vaccine in newly diagnosed glioma. About the study: Patients received eight vaccinations in weeks 1, 3, 5, 7, 11, 15, 19, 23. Pretreatment consisted of radiotherapy, temozolomide, or both, with most receiving both. The treated group averaged about 44 years old and was around 60% male, roughly 38% female. Study-wide findings and caveats: Pseudoprogression showed no apparent link to changes in top peripheral T cell clonotypes.

A remark on this clone: What it binds is not known.

Time point indicated: week 23, last vaccination. Each dose delivered 300 ug of mutant IDH1 20-mer peptide subcutaneously with imiquimod. Trimming removed 5 bases from V and 5 bases from J, with 16 bases in between. Germline V gene data show CDR1 as LNHDA and CDR2 as SQIVND (reference sequence). This CDR3 is built from 14 residues. Produced via immunoSEQ multiplex PCR; TCRdb's table is partial and in-frame only. Of approximately 41,000 clones in the sample, about 91% were seen once. The origin of this receptor is a man between 45 and 60 years old with glioma. This chain uses TRBV19 with TRBJ2-7, with a tentative D call TRBD1 (6 bases). The material was PBMCs, obtained from a glioma patient whose treatment included an IDH1 peptide vaccine. The CDR3: CASSSGYRVHEQYF. The CDR3 nucleotides are TGTGCCAGTAGTTCTGGCTACAGGGTCCACGAGCAGTACTTC.